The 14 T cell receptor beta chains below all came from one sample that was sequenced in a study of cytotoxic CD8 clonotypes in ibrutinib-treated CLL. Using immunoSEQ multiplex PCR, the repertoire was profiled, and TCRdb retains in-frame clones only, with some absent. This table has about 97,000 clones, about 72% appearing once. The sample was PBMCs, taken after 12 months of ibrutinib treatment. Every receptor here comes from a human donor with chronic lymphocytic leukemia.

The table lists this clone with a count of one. CDR3 protein: CASSYPLAGGTDTQYF. The CDR3 nucleotides are TGTGCCAGCAGTTACCCACTAGCGGGGGGCACAGATACGCAGTATTTT. This chain joins TRBV6-7 and TRBJ2-3; 11 bases fit TRBD2. TRBV6-7 is flagged as an ORF with uncertain function. There are 16 residues in the CDR3. Trimming cost V 2 bases and J 1 base; bases outside gene matches: 2.

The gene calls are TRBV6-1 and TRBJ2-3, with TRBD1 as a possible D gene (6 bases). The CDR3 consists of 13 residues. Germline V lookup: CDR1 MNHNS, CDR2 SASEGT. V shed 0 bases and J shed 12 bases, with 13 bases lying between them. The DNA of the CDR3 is TGTGCCAGCAGTGAAGCGCCTGACAGGAATCAGTATTTT. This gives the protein CASSEAPDRNQYF.

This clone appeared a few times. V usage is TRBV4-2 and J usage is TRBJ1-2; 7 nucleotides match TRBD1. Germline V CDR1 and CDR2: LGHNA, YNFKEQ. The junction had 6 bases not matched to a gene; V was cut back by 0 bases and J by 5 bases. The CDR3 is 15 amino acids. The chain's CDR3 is CASSQDPGQTYGYTF. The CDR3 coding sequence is TGTGCCAGCAGCCAAGATCCGGGACAGACGTATGGCTACACCTTC.

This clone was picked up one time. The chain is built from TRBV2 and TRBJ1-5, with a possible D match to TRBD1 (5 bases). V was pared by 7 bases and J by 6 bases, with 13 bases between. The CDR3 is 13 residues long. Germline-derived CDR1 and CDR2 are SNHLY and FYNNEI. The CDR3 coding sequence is TGTGCCAGCATACGGGACGACGGTCAGCCCCAGCATTTT. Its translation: CASIRDDGQPQHF.

The CDR3 DNA sequence: TGTGCCAGCAGCTTGGAGTTTGGGAATGAGCAGTTCTTC. It encodes CASSLEFGNEQFF. The rearrangement links TRBV5-4 to TRBJ2-1; unclear D gene. The length of the CDR3 is 13 residues. Trimming removed 0 bases at V and 7 bases at J, with 8 bases between. CDR1 is SGHNT, CDR2 YYREEE, per germline (reference sequence).

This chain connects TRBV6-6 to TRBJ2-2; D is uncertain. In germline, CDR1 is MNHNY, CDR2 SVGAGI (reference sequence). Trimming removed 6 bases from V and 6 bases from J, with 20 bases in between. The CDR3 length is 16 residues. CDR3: CASRPVGGEGSGELFF. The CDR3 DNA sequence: TGTGCCAGCAGACCCGTCGGTGGGGAAGGGTCCGGGGAGCTGTTTTTT.

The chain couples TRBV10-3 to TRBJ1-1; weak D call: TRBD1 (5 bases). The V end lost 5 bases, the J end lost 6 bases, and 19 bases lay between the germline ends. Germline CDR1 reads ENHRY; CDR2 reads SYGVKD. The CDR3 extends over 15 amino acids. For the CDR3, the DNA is TGTGCCATCAGTTCTGAGAGAAAGGGGAGGCCTGAAGCTTTCTTT. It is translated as CAISSERKGRPEAFF.

CDR3 coding DNA: TGTGCCAGTAGTCCCGGACAGGGGGTCTCCTACGAGCAGTACTTC. It translates to CASSPGQGVSYEQYF. This chain connects TRBV19 to TRBJ2-7, with TRBD1 matching 10 bases. This CDR3 is 15 amino acids long. The ends lost 5 bases at V and 0 bases at J; junction bases unmatched: 4. Germline lookup yields CDR1 LNHDA and CDR2 SQIVND (reference sequence).

The CDR3 region is CASSYSNSGPTSTDTQYF. In DNA, the CDR3 is TGCGCCAGCAGCTACTCAAATAGCGGACCGACTAGCACAGATACGCAGTATTTT. V is TRBV5-1 and J is TRBJ2-3, with TRBD2 as a possible D gene (6 bases). Trimming stripped 3 bases from V and 0 bases from J, with 20 bases between. The CDR3 loop spans 18 amino acids. Per the germline V gene, CDR1 is SGHRS and CDR2 is YFSETQ.

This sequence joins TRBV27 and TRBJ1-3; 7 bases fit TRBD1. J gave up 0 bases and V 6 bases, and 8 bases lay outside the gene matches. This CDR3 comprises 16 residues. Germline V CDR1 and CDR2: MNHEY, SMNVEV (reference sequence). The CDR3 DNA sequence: TGTGCCAGCAGGCCCCGGGACAGCAACTCTGGAAACACCATATATTTT. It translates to CASRPRDSNSGNTIYF.

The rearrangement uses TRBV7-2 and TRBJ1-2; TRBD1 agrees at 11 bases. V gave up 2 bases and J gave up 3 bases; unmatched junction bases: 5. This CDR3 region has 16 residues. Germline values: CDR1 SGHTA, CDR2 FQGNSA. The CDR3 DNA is TGTGCCAGCAGCTTACAGGACAGGGGGCGGGACTATGGCTACACCTTC. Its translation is CASSLQDRGRDYGYTF.

CDR3: CASSLWTGRSGANVLTF. The CDR3, as DNA: TGTGCCAGCAGCTTGTGGACAGGGCGCTCTGGGGCCAACGTCCTGACTTTC. The chain combines TRBV5-4 with TRBJ2-6, with 8 bases identical to TRBD1. The CDR3 contains 17 residues. Per the germline V gene, CDR1 is SGHNT and CDR2 is YYREEE (reference sequence). J lost 0 bases, V lost 1 base, and 3 bases had no gene match.

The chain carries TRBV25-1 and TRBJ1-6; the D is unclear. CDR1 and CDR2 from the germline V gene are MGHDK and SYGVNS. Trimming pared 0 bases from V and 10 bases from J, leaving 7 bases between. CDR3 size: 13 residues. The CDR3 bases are TGTGCCAGCAGTGAATACGAGCGGTCACCCCTCCACTTT. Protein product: CASSEYERSPLHF. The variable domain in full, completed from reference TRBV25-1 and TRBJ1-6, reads EADIYQTPRYLVIGTGKKITLECSQTMGHDKMYWYQQDPGMELHLIHYSYGVNSTEKGDLSSESTVSRIRTEHFPLTLESARPSHTSQYLCASSEYERSPLHFGNGTRLTVT.

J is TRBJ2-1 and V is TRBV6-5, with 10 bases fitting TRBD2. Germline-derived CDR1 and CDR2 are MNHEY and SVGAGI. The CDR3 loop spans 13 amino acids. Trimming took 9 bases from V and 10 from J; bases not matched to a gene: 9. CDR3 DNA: TGTGCCAGTGCGAGCGGGGGGGGTCTAGAGCAGTTCTTC. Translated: CASASGGGLEQFF.